This T cell receptor (beta chain) is from a study of CD8 T cells in Susac syndrome. Study in general: Within the group of sequenced Susac syndrome patients, more than 5 had active disease and fewer than 10 were in remission.

Random hexamers were used to reverse transcribe an amount of about 0.5 to 1 ug RNA. Amplification of TCR beta CDR3 across 54 Vbeta and 13 Jbeta was performed with immunoSEQ multiplex PCR. TCRdb reprocessed the immunoSEQ multiplex PCR reads with MiXCR, giving one entry per CDR3 protein. The repertoire holds over 130,000 distinct CDR3 sequences, 95% seen once, with 0.14% in the top ten. The germline V gene encodes CDR1 SQVTM and CDR2 ANQGSEA. The CDR3 extends over 11 amino acids. Trimming removed 6 bases from V and 8 bases from J, with 13 bases in between. This clonotype was obtained from a human donor with Susac syndrome. Sequencing was done on a sample of CD4+ T cells from PBMCs. The genes are TRBV29-1 and TRBJ1-2, with D maybe TRBD1 (6 bases). The CDR3 sequence: CSVKGGEGYTF. Written as DNA, the CDR3 is TGCAGCGTGAAGGGGGGGGAAGGCTACACCTTC.